The clone carrying this T cell receptor beta chain was observed a few times. Its antigen is currently unknown. Trimming took off 5 bases at V and 10 bases at J, with 15 bases between the two ends. Germline V gene lookup returns CDR1 KGHSH and CDR2 LQKENI. There are 13 residues in the CDR3. This entry is derived from a study of T cells in localized non-small cell lung cancer. Study-wide results and limits: With higher T cell density in blood came longer overall survival. Adjacent uninvolved lung tissue had the highest T cell clonality, exceeding tumor. For the top 100 tumor clones, a median roughly 56 also appeared in adjacent lung.

The data were produced by immunoSEQ multiplex PCR, yet TCRdb's version contains in-frame clones alone and is incomplete. There are around 40,000 clones in the sample; 83% occur only once, and almost 8% lies in the top ten. The clonotype originates from a man aged 35 to 69 with stage II lung adenocarcinoma. Sequences were derived from PBMCs, sampled before any cancer treatment. The V gene is TRBV18, the J gene TRBJ2-1; maybe TRBD2 (5 bases). This chain's CDR3 is CASSFRRYGEQFF. The CDR3 nucleotides are TGTGCCAGCTCATTTAGGAGGTACGGAGAGCAGTTCTTC.